This TCR beta chain appears in the sequencing data of a study of T-cell reconstitution after alpha-beta-depleted transplantation in children. Whole-study findings and limits: When one year had passed after transplant, most T-cell counts and diversity came from newly produced T cells. Expanded graft clones, several hundred of them, were reportedly the source of alpha-beta T cells about two months after transplant. Surviving recipient cells, namely T cells and thymic progenitors, were the source of high day-60 TCRbeta diversity in some patients.

Trimming left V 6 bases short and J 0 bases short, with 11 bases between. The CDR3 contains 13 residues. CDR1 and CDR2 from the germline V gene are SQVTM and ANQGSEA. This clonotype has a handful of counts. The antigen is undetermined. It was with unique molecular identifiers that the TCRbeta library was prepared. TCRdb redid the calling of the PCR reads with MiXCR, one entry per CDR3 protein. This sample carries 350,000 to 500,000 distinct CDR3 sequences, roughly 44% of them seen once, and the ten largest clones take 25% to 30%. The sequencing used PBMCs, collected before TCRalphabeta/CD19-depleted stem cell transplant. The chain recombines TRBV29-1 with TRBJ1-1, with D unclear. The source of this sequence is a girl aged 2-10 years with aplastic anemia, due to receive a stem cell transplant. CDR3 amino acids: CSVSTHMNTEAFF. The CDR3 nucleotides read TGCAGCGTCTCCACACACATGAACACTGAAGCTTTCTTT.